The clone carrying this T cell receptor beta chain was picked up many times. Its specificity is not known. The data were taken from a study of human T cells and chemical hapten exposure. Whole-study results and caveats: Patch test scores rose with PT1 expanded TCR counts, a positive correlation. Unchanged with DPC sensitization were TCRs above 1 in 1000 frequency.

V gave up 3 bases and J gave up 1 base, with 28 bases separating them. This CDR3 spans 20 amino acids. Germline CDR1 LGHNA, CDR2 YSLEER. It was the library that attached unique molecular identifiers to individual cDNA molecules. TCRdb ran MiXCR on the RACE reads and lists one entry per CDR3 protein. Of 110,000 to 150,000 distinct CDR3 sequences in the sample, about 11% were seen once. Documented time point: patch test 2, 6 weeks after DPC sensitization. Treatment given: therapeutic diphenylcyclopropenone sensitization with weekly scalp DPC. The drawing of blood occurred before each patch test was applied.

Specimen: whole blood, collected in connection with sensitization to the hapten diphenylcyclopropenone (DPC). This clonotype was obtained from a woman aged 50 to 65 with alopecia areata. Some clones in this sample may be carry-over from other donors' samples. The chain couples TRBV4-3 to TRBJ2-7; weak D call: TRBD1 (5 bases). The CDR3 protein is CASSHRASTGRSSRSYEQYF. The DNA of the CDR3 is TGCGCCAGCAGCCATCGGGCCTCTACAGGTCGGTCGAGTCGGTCCTACGAGCAGTACTTC.